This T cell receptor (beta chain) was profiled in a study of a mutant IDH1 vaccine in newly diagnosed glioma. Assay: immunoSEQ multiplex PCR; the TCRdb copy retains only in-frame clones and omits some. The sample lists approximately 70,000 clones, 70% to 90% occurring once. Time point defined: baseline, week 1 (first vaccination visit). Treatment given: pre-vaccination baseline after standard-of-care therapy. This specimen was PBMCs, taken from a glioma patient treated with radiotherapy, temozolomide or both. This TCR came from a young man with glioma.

The CDR3 sequence: CASSSLGVGETQYF. The CDR3 DNA reads as TGTGCCAGCAGCAGTTTGGGGGTTGGAGAGACCCAGTACTTC. This chain links TRBV5-4 with TRBJ2-5; D possibly uses TRBD1 or TRBD2 (5 bases each). The CDR3 runs to 14 residues. Per the germline V gene, CDR1 is SGHNT and CDR2 is YYREEE (reference sequence). V lost 4 bases and J 4 bases, leaving 14 bases between the germline ends.